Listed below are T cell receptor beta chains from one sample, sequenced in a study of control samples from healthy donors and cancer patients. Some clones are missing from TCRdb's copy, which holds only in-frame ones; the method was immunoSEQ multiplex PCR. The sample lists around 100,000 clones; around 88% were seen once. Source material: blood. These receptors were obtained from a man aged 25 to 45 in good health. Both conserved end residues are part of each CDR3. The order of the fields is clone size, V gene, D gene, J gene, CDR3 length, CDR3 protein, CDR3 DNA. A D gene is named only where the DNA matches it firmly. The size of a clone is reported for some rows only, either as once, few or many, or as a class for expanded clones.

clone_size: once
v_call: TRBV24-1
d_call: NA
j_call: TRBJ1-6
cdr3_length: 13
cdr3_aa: CATGADSNSPLHF
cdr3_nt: TGTGCCACCGGAGCGGACAGCAATTCACCCCTCCACTTT

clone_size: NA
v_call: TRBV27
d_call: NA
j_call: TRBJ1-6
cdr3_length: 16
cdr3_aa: CASSPYSGTLYSPLHF
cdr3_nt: TGTGCCAGCAGCCCTTATTCCGGGACACTTTATTCACCCCTCCACTTT

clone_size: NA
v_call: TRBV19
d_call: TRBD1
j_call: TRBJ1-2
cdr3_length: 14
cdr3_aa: CASSGTGNNYGYTF
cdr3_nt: TGTGCCAGTAGCGGGACAGGGAATAACTATGGCTACACCTTC

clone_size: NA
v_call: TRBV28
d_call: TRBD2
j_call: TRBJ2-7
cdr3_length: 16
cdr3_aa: CASSHTGLAGYYEQYF
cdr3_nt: TGTGCCAGCAGCCACACGGGACTAGCGGGATACTACGAGCAGTACTTC

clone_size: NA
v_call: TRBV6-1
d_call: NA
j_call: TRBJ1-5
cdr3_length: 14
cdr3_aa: CASSDMYSNQPQHF
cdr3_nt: TGTGCCAGCAGTGATATGTATAGCAATCAGCCCCAGCATTTT

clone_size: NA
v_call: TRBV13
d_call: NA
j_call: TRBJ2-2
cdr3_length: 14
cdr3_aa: CASSFSIGAGELFF
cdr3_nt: TGTGCCAGCAGCTTTAGCATCGGGGCCGGGGAGCTGTTTTTT

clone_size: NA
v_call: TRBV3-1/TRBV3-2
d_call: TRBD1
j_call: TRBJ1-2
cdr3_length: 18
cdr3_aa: CASSQDGDRGPTSYGYTF
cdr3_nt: TGTGCCAGCAGCCAAGACGGGGACAGGGGGCCTACATCCTATGGCTACACCTTC

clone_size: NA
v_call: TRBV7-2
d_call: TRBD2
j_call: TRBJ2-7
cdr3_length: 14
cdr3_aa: CASSSSGRHYEQYF
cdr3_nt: TGTGCCAGCAGCTCTAGCGGGAGGCACTACGAGCAGTACTTC

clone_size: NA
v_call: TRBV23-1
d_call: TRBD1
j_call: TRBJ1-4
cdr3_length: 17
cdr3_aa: CASRLPDRRATNEKLFF
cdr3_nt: TGCGCCAGCAGGCTACCGGACAGGCGCGCAACTAATGAAAAACTGTTTTTT

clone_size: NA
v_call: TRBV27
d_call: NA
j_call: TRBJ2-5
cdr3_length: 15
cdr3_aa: CASSSPLDPGETQYF
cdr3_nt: TGTGCCAGCAGTTCCCCGCTGGACCCTGGGGAGACCCAGTACTTC

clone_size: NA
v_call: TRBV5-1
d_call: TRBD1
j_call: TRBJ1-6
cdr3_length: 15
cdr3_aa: CASSLSTGANSPLHF
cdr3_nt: TGCGCCAGCAGCTTATCGACAGGGGCGAATTCACCCCTCCACTTT

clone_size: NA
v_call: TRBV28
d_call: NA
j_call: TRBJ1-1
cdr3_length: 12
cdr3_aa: CASRLIHGEAFF
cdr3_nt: TGTGCCAGCAGGCTCATTCACGGTGAAGCTTTCTTT

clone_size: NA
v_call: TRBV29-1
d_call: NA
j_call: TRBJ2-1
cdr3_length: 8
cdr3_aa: CSVDGLFF
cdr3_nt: TGCAGCGTTGACGGACTGTTCTTC

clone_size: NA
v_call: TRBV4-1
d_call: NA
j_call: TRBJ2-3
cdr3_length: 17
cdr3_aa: CASSQATGQGIADTQYF
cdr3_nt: TGCGCCAGCAGCCAGGCCACGGGGCAGGGGATCGCAGATACGCAGTATTTT

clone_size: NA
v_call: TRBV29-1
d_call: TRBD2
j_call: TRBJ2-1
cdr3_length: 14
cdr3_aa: CSADVGTRVDEQFF
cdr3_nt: TGCAGCGCAGATGTTGGGACTAGAGTCGATGAGCAGTTCTTC

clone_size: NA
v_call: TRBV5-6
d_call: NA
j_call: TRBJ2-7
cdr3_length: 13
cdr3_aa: CASSSSAGDEQYF
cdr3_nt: TGTGCCAGCAGCTCGAGCGCAGGGGACGAGCAGTACTTC

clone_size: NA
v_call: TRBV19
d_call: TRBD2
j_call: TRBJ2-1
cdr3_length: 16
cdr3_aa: CASNPGSSGSYNEQFF
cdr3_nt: TGTGCCAGTAACCCCGGTTCCAGCGGGAGTTACAATGAGCAGTTCTTC

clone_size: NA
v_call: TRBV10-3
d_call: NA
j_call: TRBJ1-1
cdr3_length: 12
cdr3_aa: CAISDRGTEAFF
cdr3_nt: TGTGCCATCAGTGACAGAGGCACTGAAGCTTTCTTT

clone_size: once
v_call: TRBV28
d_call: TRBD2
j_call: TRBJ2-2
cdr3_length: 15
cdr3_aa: CASSFTRGLTGELFF
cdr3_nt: TGTGCCAGCAGTTTTACAAGGGGACTAACCGGGGAGCTGTTTTTT

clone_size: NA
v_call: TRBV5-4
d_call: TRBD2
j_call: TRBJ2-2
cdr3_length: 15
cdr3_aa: CASSSGLAGIGELFF
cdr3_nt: TGTGCCAGCAGCTCGGGACTAGCGGGAATCGGGGAGCTGTTTTTT

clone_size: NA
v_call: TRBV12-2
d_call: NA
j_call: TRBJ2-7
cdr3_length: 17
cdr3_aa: CASRLVITEQGDHEQYF
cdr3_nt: TGTGCAAGTCGCTTAGTTATTACAGAACAGGGGGATCACGAGCAGTACTTC

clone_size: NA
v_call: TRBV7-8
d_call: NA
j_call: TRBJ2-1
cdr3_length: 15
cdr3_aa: CASSLARLAPNEQFF
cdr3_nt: TGTGCCAGCAGCTTAGCACGGCTAGCCCCCAATGAGCAGTTCTTC

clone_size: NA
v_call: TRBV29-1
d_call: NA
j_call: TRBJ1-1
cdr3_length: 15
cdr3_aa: CSAEIWVLGNTEAFF
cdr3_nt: TGCAGCGCCGAGATATGGGTCCTTGGGAACACTGAAGCTTTCTTT

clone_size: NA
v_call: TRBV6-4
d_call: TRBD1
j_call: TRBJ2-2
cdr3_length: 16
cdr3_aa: CASSDSGQGNTGELFF
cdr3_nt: TGTGCCAGCAGTGACTCGGGACAGGGGAACACCGGGGAGCTGTTTTTT

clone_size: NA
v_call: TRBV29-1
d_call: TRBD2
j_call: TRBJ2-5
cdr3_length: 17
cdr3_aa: CSVAASGRAKGLETQYF
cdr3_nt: TGCAGCGTTGCGGCTAGCGGGAGGGCCAAAGGTTTAGAGACCCAGTACTTC

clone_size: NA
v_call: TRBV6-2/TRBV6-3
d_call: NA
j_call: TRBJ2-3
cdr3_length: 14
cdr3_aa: CASSPRRSTDTQYF
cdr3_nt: TGTGCCAGCAGCCCCAGGAGGAGCACAGATACGCAGTATTTT

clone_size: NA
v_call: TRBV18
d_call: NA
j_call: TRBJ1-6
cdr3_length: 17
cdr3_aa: CASSESQSKDGNSPLHF
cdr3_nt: TGTGCCAGCTCAGAAAGCCAGAGTAAGGATGGTAATTCACCCCTCCACTTT

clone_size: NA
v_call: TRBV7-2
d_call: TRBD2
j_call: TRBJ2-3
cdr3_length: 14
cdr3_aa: CATSGSRGADTQYF
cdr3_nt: TGTGCCACTAGCGGGTCGCGGGGGGCAGATACGCAGTATTTT

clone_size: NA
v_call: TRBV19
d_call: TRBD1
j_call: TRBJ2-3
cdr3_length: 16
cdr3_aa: CASSIGQDRGRGTQYF
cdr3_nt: TGTGCCAGTAGTATAGGGCAGGACAGGGGGCGAGGTACGCAGTATTTT

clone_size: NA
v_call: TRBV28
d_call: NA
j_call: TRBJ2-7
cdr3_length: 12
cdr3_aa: CASSINTGEQYF
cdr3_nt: TGTGCCAGCAGCATTAACACGGGCGAGCAGTACTTC

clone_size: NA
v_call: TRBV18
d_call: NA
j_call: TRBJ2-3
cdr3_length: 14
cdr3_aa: CASSPAGGSDTQYF
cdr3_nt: TGTGCCAGCTCACCGGCAGGGGGGTCAGATACGCAGTATTTT

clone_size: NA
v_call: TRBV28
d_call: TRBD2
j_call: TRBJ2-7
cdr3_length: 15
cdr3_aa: CASSSRTSGIGEQYF
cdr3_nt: TGTGCCAGCAGTTCCCGGACTAGCGGGATAGGCGAGCAGTACTTC

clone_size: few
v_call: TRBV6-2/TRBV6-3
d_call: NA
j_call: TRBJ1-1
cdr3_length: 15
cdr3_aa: CASSSVVGGDTEAFF
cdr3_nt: TGTGCCAGCAGTTCCGTGGTTGGGGGAGACACTGAAGCTTTCTTT

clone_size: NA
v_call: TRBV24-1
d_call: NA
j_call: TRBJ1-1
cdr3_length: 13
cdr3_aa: CATSDPLNTEAFF
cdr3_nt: TGTGCCACCAGTGATCCTCTGAACACTGAAGCTTTCTTT

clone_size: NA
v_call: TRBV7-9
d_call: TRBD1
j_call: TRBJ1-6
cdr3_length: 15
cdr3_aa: CASSLQGSYNSPLHF
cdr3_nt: TGTGCCAGCAGTCTACAGGGGTCCTATAATTCACCCCTCCACTTT

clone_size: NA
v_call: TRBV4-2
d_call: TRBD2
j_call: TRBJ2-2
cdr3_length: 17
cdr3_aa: CASSQAHRAGGSGELFF
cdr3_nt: TGTGCCAGCAGCCAGGCCCACCGAGCGGGAGGATCCGGGGAGCTGTTTTTT

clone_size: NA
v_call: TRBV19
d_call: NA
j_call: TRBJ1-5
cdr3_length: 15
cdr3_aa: CASSIRPGSTQPQHF
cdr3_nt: TGTGCCAGTAGTATAAGGCCGGGAAGCACTCAGCCCCAGCATTTT

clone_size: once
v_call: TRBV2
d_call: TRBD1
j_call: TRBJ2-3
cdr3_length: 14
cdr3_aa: CASRTGQGTDTQYF
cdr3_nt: TGTGCCAGCAGGACCGGACAGGGTACAGATACGCAGTATTTT

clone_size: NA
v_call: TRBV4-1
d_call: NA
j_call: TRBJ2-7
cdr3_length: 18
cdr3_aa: CASSQDRESSLVSYEQYF
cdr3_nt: TGCGCCAGCAGCCAAGATCGCGAGTCTAGCTTAGTCTCCTACGAGCAGTACTTC

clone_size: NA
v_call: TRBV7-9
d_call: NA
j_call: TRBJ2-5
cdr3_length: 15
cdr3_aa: CASSVTGTGQETQYF
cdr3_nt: TGTGCCAGCAGCGTAACCGGGACGGGGCAAGAGACCCAGTACTTC

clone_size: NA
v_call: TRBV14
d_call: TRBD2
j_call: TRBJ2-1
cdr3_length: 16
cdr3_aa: CASSLSGRGIYNEQFF
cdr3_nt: TGTGCCAGCAGCCTCAGCGGGAGGGGGATTTACAATGAGCAGTTCTTC

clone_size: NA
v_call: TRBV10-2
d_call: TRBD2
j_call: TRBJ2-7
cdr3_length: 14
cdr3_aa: CASSTGTSGYEQYF
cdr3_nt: TGCGCCAGCAGTACCGGGACTAGCGGCTACGAGCAGTACTTC

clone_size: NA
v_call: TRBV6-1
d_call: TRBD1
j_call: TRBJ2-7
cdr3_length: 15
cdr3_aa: CASSEAGTGGYEQYF
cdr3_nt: TGTGCCAGCAGTGAGGCCGGGACAGGGGGCTACGAGCAGTACTTC

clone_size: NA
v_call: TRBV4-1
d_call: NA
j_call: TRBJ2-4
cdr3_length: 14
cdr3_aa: CASSQPKSHSLQYF
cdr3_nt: TGCGCCAGCAGCCAACCAAAATCCCACTCGCTTCAGTACTTC

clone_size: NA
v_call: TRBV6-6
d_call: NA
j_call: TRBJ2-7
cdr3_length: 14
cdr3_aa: CASSSLGTAYEQYF
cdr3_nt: TGTGCCAGCAGTTCCTTGGGGACGGCCTACGAGCAGTACTTC

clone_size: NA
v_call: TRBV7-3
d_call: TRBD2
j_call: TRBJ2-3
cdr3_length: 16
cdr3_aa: CASSLTRLAGAHTQYF
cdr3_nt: TGTGCCAGCAGCTTAACAAGACTAGCGGGAGCACATACGCAGTATTTT

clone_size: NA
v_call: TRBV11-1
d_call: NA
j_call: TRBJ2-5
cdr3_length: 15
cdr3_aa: CASSRQTGNQETQYF
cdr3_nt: TGTGCCAGCAGCCGGCAAACAGGGAACCAAGAGACCCAGTACTTC

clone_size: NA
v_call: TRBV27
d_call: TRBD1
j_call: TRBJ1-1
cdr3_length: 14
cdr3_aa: CASSRYRGSTEAFF
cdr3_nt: TGTGCCAGCAGTAGATACAGGGGATCGACTGAAGCTTTCTTT

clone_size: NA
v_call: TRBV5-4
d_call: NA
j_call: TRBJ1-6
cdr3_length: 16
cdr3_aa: CASREDRDSYNSPLHF
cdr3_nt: TGTGCCAGCAGAGAAGACAGAGACTCCTATAATTCACCCCTCCACTTT

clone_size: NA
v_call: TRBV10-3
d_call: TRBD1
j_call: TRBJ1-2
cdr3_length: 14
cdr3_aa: CAISEGQANYGYTF
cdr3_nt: TGTGCCATCAGTGAGGGACAGGCTAACTATGGCTACACCTTC

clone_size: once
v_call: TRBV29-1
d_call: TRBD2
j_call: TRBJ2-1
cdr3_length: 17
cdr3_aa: CSGRTSGRAWRYNEQFF
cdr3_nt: TGCAGCGGCCGGACTAGCGGGAGGGCTTGGCGCTACAATGAGCAGTTCTTC

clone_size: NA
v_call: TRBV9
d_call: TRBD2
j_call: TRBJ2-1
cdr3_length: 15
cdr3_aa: CASSVVAGGRHEQFF
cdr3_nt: TGTGCCAGCAGCGTAGTCGCGGGAGGACGACATGAGCAGTTCTTC

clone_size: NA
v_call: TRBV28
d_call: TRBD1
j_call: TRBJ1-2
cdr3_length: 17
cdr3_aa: CASSLSRRTGGVYGYTF
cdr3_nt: TGTGCCAGCAGTTTATCCCGCCGGACAGGGGGCGTATATGGCTACACCTTC

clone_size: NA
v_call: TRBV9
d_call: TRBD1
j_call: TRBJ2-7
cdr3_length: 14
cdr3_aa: CASSPGQGAYEQYF
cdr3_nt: TGTGCCAGCAGCCCGGGACAGGGGGCTTACGAGCAGTACTTC

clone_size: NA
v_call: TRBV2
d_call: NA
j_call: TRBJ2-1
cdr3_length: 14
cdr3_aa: CASRPDSSYNEQFF
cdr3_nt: TGTGCCAGCAGGCCTGACAGCTCCTACAATGAGCAGTTCTTC

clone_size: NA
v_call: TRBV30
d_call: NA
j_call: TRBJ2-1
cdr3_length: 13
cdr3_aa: CAWTADAYNEQFF
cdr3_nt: TGTGCCTGGACAGCTGATGCCTACAATGAGCAGTTCTTC

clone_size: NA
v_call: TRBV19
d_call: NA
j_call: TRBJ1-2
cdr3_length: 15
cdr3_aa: CASSTPGAPSDGYTF
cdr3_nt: TGTGCCAGTAGTACGCCCGGGGCCCCTAGCGATGGCTACACCTTC

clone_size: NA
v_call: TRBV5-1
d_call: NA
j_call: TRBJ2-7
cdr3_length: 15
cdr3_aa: CASRGTPGAFFEQYF
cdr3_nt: TGCGCCAGCAGGGGGACTCCGGGAGCCTTTTTTGAGCAGTACTTC

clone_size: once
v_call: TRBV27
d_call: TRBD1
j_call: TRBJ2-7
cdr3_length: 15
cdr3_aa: CASSLKPGGSYEQYF
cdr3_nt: TGTGCCAGCAGTTTAAAGCCAGGGGGATCCTACGAGCAGTACTTC

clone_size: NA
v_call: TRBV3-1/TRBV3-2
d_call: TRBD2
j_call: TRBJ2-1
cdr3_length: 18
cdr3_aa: CASSPLGPPSGSFNEQFF
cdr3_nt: TGTGCCAGCAGCCCCTTGGGTCCCCCTAGCGGGAGTTTCAATGAGCAGTTCTTC